Below, 22 T cell receptor beta chains from the same sample are listed, as sequenced in a study of T cell responses to AZD1222 COVID-19 vaccine. Clones were sequenced by immunoSEQ multiplex PCR, and TCRdb holds only the in-frame ones, with some missing. Of under 140,000 clones listed, around 90% are singletons. This specimen was peripheral blood, taken on day 0 of AZD1222 vaccination. Receptor source: an adult in good health.

Here the CDR3 DNA reads TGTGCCAGCAGCCCTACCGGGACTAGCGGCTACGAGCAGTACTTC. Translated: CASSPTGTSGYEQYF. The chain employs TRBV3-1 (or the pseudogene TRBV3-2) and TRBJ2-7, with TRBD2 identical over 11 bases. V trimming: 4 bases; J trimming: 3 bases; junction bases outside the gene matches: 5. The CDR3 consists of 15 residues. In germline, CDR1 is LGHDT, CDR2 YNNKEL (reference sequence).

Turning to this clone: Germline is not matched at one junction end, which may reflect a read error. The chain uses TRBV3-1 (or the pseudogene TRBV3-2) and TRBJ2-2; D gene ambiguous. This CDR3 is 13 amino acids long. Germline CDR1 is LGHDT and CDR2 is YNNKEL (reference sequence). CDR3 bases: TGTGCCAGCAGCCAAGGGAACCCCGGGGAGCTGTTTTTT. Translating it yields CASSQGNPGELFF.

This clone was observed a single time. The chain joins TRBV30 to TRBJ2-7, with a weak D call TRBD2 (5 bases). In germline, CDR1 is GTSNPN, CDR2 SVGIG (reference sequence). V lost 5 bases to trimming and J lost 5 bases, with 19 bases between them. The CDR3 is 14 amino acids. The CDR3 here is CAWARRGSINEQYF. DNA for the CDR3: TGTGCCTGGGCACGTCGTGGGAGTATCAACGAGCAGTACTTC.

The chain is built from TRBV7-9 and TRBJ1-1; 7 bases fit TRBD1. Looked up from germline, CDR1 is SEHNR and CDR2 is FQNEAQ (reference sequence). Trimming at V came to 5 bases and at J to 3 bases, leaving 9 bases not matched to a gene. This CDR3 spans 15 amino acids. CDR3 loop: CASSPRQGDHTEAFF. In DNA form, the CDR3 reads TGTGCCAGCAGCCCGCGACAGGGTGATCACACTGAAGCTTTCTTT.

The chain combines TRBV4-1 with TRBJ2-7; unclear D gene. V was cut by 4 bases and J by 3 bases, with 19 bases left in between. The CDR3 sequence is 16 residues long. CDR1 and CDR2 from the germline V gene are MGHRA and YSYEKL. This chain's CDR3 is CASSRAPLGQHYEQYF. CDR3 bases: TGCGCCAGCAGCCGAGCCCCGTTAGGGCAACACTACGAGCAGTACTTC.

This clone came up once. V is TRBV12-3 or TRBV12-4 and J is TRBJ1-2; perhaps TRBD1 as D (5 bases). The CDR3 consists of 13 residues. Trimming cost V 7 bases and J 8 bases, with 17 bases left between them. Written as DNA, the CDR3 is TGTGCCAGCACCGAGAGGGGATTGGACGGCTACACCTTC. This translates into CASTERGLDGYTF.

The rearrangement links TRBV30 to TRBJ1-5; 8 bases fit TRBD1. This CDR3 spans 15 amino acids. Germline CDR1 reads GTSNPN; CDR2 reads SVGIG (reference sequence). V shed 3 bases and J 2 bases; nucleotides not matched to a gene: 6. The CDR3 DNA is TGTGCCTGGAGCCTACAGGGGGGCGGCAATCAGCCCCAGCATTTT. Translated: CAWSLQGGGNQPQHF.

A few counts support this clone. The CDR3 DNA is TGTGCCAGCACCCGAAGGGAAGCGGGCCCGAGGAAGCAGTACTTC. Translated: CASTRREAGPRKQYF. The V call is TRBV6-5, the J call TRBJ2-7; possible D gene TRBD2, 6 bases. Trimming took off 7 bases at V and 8 bases at J, with 24 bases between the two ends. The CDR3 loop spans 15 amino acids. Germline V gene lookup returns CDR1 MNHEY and CDR2 SVGAGI.

This chain links TRBV5-8 with TRBJ2-2; 7 bases fit TRBD1. V was pared by 4 bases and J by 3 bases, with 6 bases of the junction left unmatched. From germline, CDR1 is SGHTS and CDR2 YDEGEE. This CDR3 spans 15 amino acids. The CDR3 sequence is CASSVGTGDTGELFF. CDR3 sequence (DNA): TGTGCCAGCAGCGTCGGTACAGGGGACACCGGGGAGCTGTTTTTT. Based on the CDR3 plus reference TRBV5-8 and TRBJ2-2, the full variable domain is EAGVTQSPTHLIKTRGQQATLRCSPISGHTSVYWYQQALGLGLQFLLWYDEGEERNRGNFPPRFSGRQFPNYSSELNVNALELEDSALYLCASSVGTGDTGELFFGEGSRLTVL.

The chain uses TRBV6-4 and TRBJ1-2; the D is unclear. The CDR3 is 13 residues long. Germline V gives CDR1 MRHNA, CDR2 SNTAGT. V dropped 0 bases and J dropped 8 bases, with 10 bases sitting between them. DNA of the CDR3: TGTGCCAGCAGTGACTCGAAGGTTGGGGGCTACACCTTC. Protein sequence: CASSDSKVGGYTF.

The rearrangement joins TRBV19 to TRBJ2-1; the D gene is possibly TRBD2 (6 bases). Trimming removed 5 bases from V and 4 bases from J, with 15 bases in between. The CDR3 spans 15 residues. Germline assignment: CDR1 LNHDA and CDR2 SQIVND (reference sequence). The CDR3: CASSPTLGGYNEQFF. For the CDR3, the DNA is TGTGCCAGTAGTCCAACCTTGGGGGGTTACAATGAGCAGTTCTTC.

V is TRBV5-1 and J is TRBJ2-6, with unresolved D. The CDR3 spans 15 residues. V dropped 0 bases and J dropped 0 bases, with 4 bases sitting between them. The germline CDR1 and CDR2 sequences are SGHRS and YFSETQ. The CDR3 DNA reads TGCGCCAGCAGCTTGGCCCCCTCTGGGGCCAACGTCCTGACTTTC. Translated, it gives CASSLAPSGANVLTF.

The chain links TRBV6-1 to TRBJ2-3; D could derive from TRBD1 or TRBD2 (6 bases each). V dropped 1 base and J dropped 2 bases, with 10 bases sitting between them. Germline V lookup: CDR1 MNHNS, CDR2 SASEGT. The CDR3 loop spans 15 amino acids. CDR3 DNA: TGTGCCAGCAGTGAAGTGGGGGGCCTCACAGATACGCAGTATTTT. It translates to CASSEVGGLTDTQYF.

This sequence joins TRBV10-2 and TRBJ1-1; possibly TRBD1 for D (5 bases). V lost 10 bases to trimming and J lost 4 bases, with 16 bases between them. The CDR3 has 13 amino acids. The germline V gene encodes CDR1 WSHSY and CDR2 SAAADI. CDR3: CATADKMSTEAFF. CDR3 in DNA: TGCGCCACCGCGGACAAAATGAGCACTGAAGCTTTCTTT.

The chain combines TRBV5-1 with TRBJ1-2, with 9 nucleotides matching TRBD1. CDR3 length: 14 residues. V shed 4 bases, J shed 4 bases, and the junction held 5 bases outside the gene matches. Germline-derived CDR1 and CDR2 are SGHRS and YFSETQ. DNA for the CDR3: TGCGCCAGCAGCATGGGACAGGGAAGCTATGGCTACACCTTC. Amino acids: CASSMGQGSYGYTF.

This chain joins TRBV5-1 and TRBJ1-2, with 8 positions matching TRBD1. CDR1 is SGHRS and CDR2 is YFSETQ in the germline V gene. This CDR3 region has 15 residues. V shed 4 bases, J shed 6 bases, and the junction held 11 bases outside the gene matches. CDR3 in amino acids: CASSTPDRGLNGYTF. The CDR3 nucleotides are TGCGCCAGCAGCACCCCCGACAGGGGCCTAAATGGCTACACCTTC.

As DNA, the CDR3 is TGTGCCAGCAGCCCCCCCAACTCTCTACTAGCGGCCCCCGAGCAGTACTTC. This codes for CASSPPNSLLAAPEQYF. J is TRBJ2-7 and V is TRBV5-5; TRBD2 aligns across 8 bases. The trim removed 4 bases at V and 6 bases at J, leaving 18 bases unmatched. CDR1 SGHKS and CDR2 YYEKEE come from the germline V gene (reference sequence). This CDR3 comprises 17 residues.

The chain employs TRBV6-5 and TRBJ2-5; D might be TRBD1 or TRBD2, each matching 6 bases. The CDR3 is 15 residues long. Per germline, CDR1 MNHEY and CDR2 SVGAGI. Trimming pared 3 bases from V and 2 bases from J, leaving 13 bases between. The CDR3, as DNA: TGTGCCAGCAGTTATACGTGGAGGGGGCAAGAGACCCAGTACTTC. This translates into CASSYTWRGQETQYF.

The chain is built from TRBV6-5 and TRBJ1-1, with no clear D. V lost 0 bases, J lost 5 bases, and 4 bases lay in between. Germline-derived CDR1 and CDR2 are MNHEY and SVGAGI. There are 12 residues in the CDR3. CDR3 sequence: CASSYSSTEAFF. The CDR3 DNA reads as TGTGCCAGCAGTTACTCGTCGACTGAAGCTTTCTTT.

The chain couples TRBV24-1 to TRBJ2-2; 7 nucleotides align to TRBD2. CDR3 size: 16 residues. V gave up 4 bases and J gave up 4 bases; unmatched junction bases: 8. Germline CDR1 and CDR2: KGHDR and SFDVKD. The CDR3 coding sequence is TGTGCCACCAGTGACCCTGGACTAGAGGGCACCGGGGAGCTGTTTTTT. This codes for CATSDPGLEGTGELFF.

This chain joins TRBV6-5 and TRBJ2-7; TRBD2 matches at 9 bases. The germline V gene encodes CDR1 MNHEY and CDR2 SVGAGI. The CDR3 sequence is 14 residues long. V shed 7 bases and J 0 bases; nucleotides not matched to a gene: 4. CDR3 sequence (DNA): TGTGCCAGCATGTTTAGCGGGAGCTCCTACGAGCAGTACTTC. Translation gives CASMFSGSSYEQYF.

As DNA, the CDR3 is TGTGCCAGCAGTGAAGGACTTGAGCGAAACACCATATATTTT. As protein: CASSEGLERNTIYF. V usage is TRBV6-1 and J usage is TRBJ1-3; no reliable D call. CDR3 size: 14 residues. Germline loops: CDR1 MNHNS, CDR2 SASEGT. Trimming removed 1 base from V and 5 bases from J, with 9 bases in between.